The 22 T cell receptor beta chains listed next were all sequenced from one sample in a study of blood T cell repertoires in COVID-19. Some clones are missing from TCRdb's copy, which holds only in-frame ones; the method was immunoSEQ multiplex PCR. The sample carries about 200,000 clones, 60% to 85% recorded once. The source material was peripheral blood. These receptors all stem from a woman between 65 and 79 years old with acute or convalescent COVID-19.

This rearrangement joins TRBV28 to TRBJ2-3, with 12 bases aligning to TRBD2. The CDR3 runs 17 residues. The ends lost 4 bases at V and 7 bases at J; junction bases unmatched: 12. Germline V gene data show CDR1 as MDHEN and CDR2 as SYDVKM. CDR3 sequence: CASSSPPSGRAAYTQYF. CDR3 nucleotides: TGTGCCAGCAGTTCCCCTCCTAGCGGGAGGGCCGCATATACGCAGTATTTT.

The V call is TRBV30, the J call TRBJ1-2, with TRBD1 as a possible D gene (6 bases). Germline V gene lookup returns CDR1 GTSNPN and CDR2 SVGIG (reference sequence). The CDR3 length is 12 residues. V was clipped by 5 bases and J by 7 bases, with 14 bases between them. The DNA for the CDR3 is TGTGCCTGGGCCCAACAGGGTTCTGGCTACACCTTC. Residues: CAWAQQGSGYTF.

The chain is built from TRBV18 and TRBJ1-4, with 8 bases that match TRBD1. V gave up 1 base and J gave up 6 bases; unmatched junction bases: 4. The CDR3 has 15 residues. The germline gives CDR1 KGHSH, CDR2 LQKENI. CDR3 sequence reads: CASSPQTGGYEKLFF. In nucleotides, the CDR3 is TGTGCCAGCTCACCACAAACAGGGGGGTATGAAAAACTGTTTTTT.

The gene calls are TRBV5-4 and TRBJ2-7; 9 bases match TRBD2. V dropped 0 bases and J dropped 3; count of bases not matched to a gene: 4. CDR1 is SGHNT and CDR2 is YYREEE in the germline V gene (reference sequence). The CDR3 extends over 15 amino acids. The CDR3 reads CASSLGVAGDYEQYF. The CDR3 coding sequence is TGTGCCAGCAGCTTGGGGGTAGCGGGAGACTACGAGCAGTACTTC.

The J gene is TRBJ1-1, the V gene TRBV6-5, with TRBD1 matching over 8 bases. This CDR3 has 14 amino acids. Germline V gives CDR1 MNHEY, CDR2 SVGAGI. The ends lost 7 bases at V and 0 bases at J; junction bases unmatched: 4. CDR3 DNA: TGTGCCAGCAATACAGGGGGGCTGAACACTGAAGCTTTCTTT. Translated, it gives CASNTGGLNTEAFF.

With regard to this clone: Other DNA sequences within the sample encode an identical CDR3. The chain joins TRBV3-1 (or the pseudogene TRBV3-2) to TRBJ2-7; 10 nucleotides align to TRBD1. Trimming cost V 4 bases and J 1 base; bases outside gene matches: 1. This CDR3 is 14 amino acids long. Germline CDR1 reads LGHDT; CDR2 reads YNNKEL (reference sequence). CDR3 bases: TGTGCCAGCAGCCTGGGACAGGGGTCCTACGAGCAGTACTTC. It is translated as CASSLGQGSYEQYF.

The chain links TRBV19 to TRBJ1-5; 9 nucleotides match TRBD1. The CDR3 runs 19 residues. CDR1 LNHDA and CDR2 SQIVND come from the germline V gene (reference sequence). V shed 6 bases and J 10 bases; nucleotides not matched to a gene: 25. In DNA, the CDR3 is TGTGCCAGTAGCCCGATCGCGCCCGCAGCCGGGACAGGGCCTGGTCCCCAGCATTTT. This encodes CASSPIAPAAGTGPGPQHF.

The table lists this clone with a count of one. This sequence joins TRBV6-4 and TRBJ1-1, with D possibly being TRBD1 (5 bases). Trimming pared 3 bases from V and 1 base from J, leaving 15 bases between. The CDR3 runs to 16 residues. CDR1 is MRHNA, CDR2 SNTAGT, per germline. The CDR3, as DNA: TGTGCCAGCAGTGAACGTGGGCCTGGGGCGAACACTGAAGCTTTCTTT. This gives the protein CASSERGPGANTEAFF.

This clone has just a few counts. V and J are TRBV19 and TRBJ1-2, with D possibly being TRBD1 (6 bases). The CDR3 has 15 residues. Germline CDR1 LNHDA, CDR2 SQIVND (reference sequence). Trimming removed 3 bases from V and 1 base from J, with 12 bases in between. The CDR3 coding sequence is TGTGCCAGTAGTATCCGACAGGCGAGTAACTATGGCTACACCTTC. Translating it yields CASSIRQASNYGYTF.

This chain links TRBV7-9 with TRBJ2-3, with 7 positions matching TRBD1. In germline, CDR1 is SEHNR, CDR2 FQNEAQ (reference sequence). Trimming at V came to 5 bases and at J to 2 bases, leaving 7 bases not matched to a gene. The CDR3 is 15 residues long. CDR3 region: CASSLGDRNTDTQYF. CDR3 DNA: TGTGCCAGCAGCCTGGGGGACAGAAACACAGATACGCAGTATTTT.

The CDR3 sequence is CSVGASGLAGYDEQFF. DNA for the CDR3: TGCAGCGTTGGGGCTTCGGGACTAGCGGGATACGATGAGCAGTTCTTC. The chain is built from TRBV29-1 and TRBJ2-1; 13 bases align to TRBD2. CDR3 size: 16 residues. Looked up from germline, CDR1 is SQVTM and CDR2 is ANQGSEA. Losses at the gene ends were 4 bases for V and 8 bases for J; bases not matched to a gene: 11.

This chain links TRBV5-4 with TRBJ1-2, with 8 nucleotides matching TRBD1. The junction had 8 bases not matched to a gene; V was cut back by 5 bases and J by 5 bases. The CDR3 runs to 14 residues. CDR1 is SGHNT, CDR2 YYREEE, per germline (reference sequence). The CDR3 reads CASSSPTGDYGYTF. The CDR3 region has the DNA TGTGCCAGCAGTTCACCGACAGGGGATTATGGCTACACCTTC.

This chain connects TRBV5-4 to TRBJ2-7, with 8 positions matching TRBD2. V gave up 4 bases and J gave up 2 bases; unmatched junction bases: 11. The CDR3 extends over 16 amino acids. CDR1 is SGHNT and CDR2 is YYREEE in the germline V gene (reference sequence). The CDR3 is CASSPTLSGNPYEQYF. The CDR3 DNA reads as TGTGCCAGCAGCCCAACACTTAGCGGGAATCCCTACGAGCAGTACTTC.

J is TRBJ2-2 and V is TRBV18, with 7 bases lining up with TRBD1. Trimming cost V 5 bases and J 0 bases; bases outside gene matches: 6. CDR3 length equals 16 residues. The V gene's germline CDR1 is KGHSH and CDR2 LQKENI. The CDR3 protein is CASSATGKANTGELFF. CDR3 nucleotide sequence: TGTGCCAGCTCAGCGACAGGGAAGGCGAACACCGGGGAGCTGTTTTTT.

The gene calls are TRBV19 and TRBJ2-5; 9 nucleotides agree with TRBD1. Germline V gene lookup returns CDR1 LNHDA and CDR2 SQIVND (reference sequence). V dropped 6 bases and J dropped 5; count of bases not matched to a gene: 1. This CDR3 has 12 amino acids. The CDR3 loop is CASSGQGETQYF. CDR3 nucleotide sequence: TGTGCCAGTAGCGGACAGGGGGAGACCCAGTACTTC.

This clone was observed once. The genes are TRBV20-1 and TRBJ1-1; D not certain. CDR1 is DFQATT, CDR2 SNEGSKA, per germline (reference sequence). This CDR3 has 13 residues. Trimming pared 3 bases from V and 1 base from J, leaving 9 bases between. CDR3 sequence (DNA): TGCAGTGCTAGTGGAAGACAGAACACTGAAGCTTTCTTT. It codes for CSASGRQNTEAFF.

The V gene is TRBV25-1, the J gene TRBJ2-1, with 7 nucleotides matching TRBD2. This CDR3 is built from 14 residues. Germline V lookup: CDR1 MGHDK, CDR2 SYGVNS. Losses at the gene ends were 3 bases for V and 1 base for J; bases not matched to a gene: 0. The DNA of the CDR3 is TGTGCCAGCAGTGACGGGGGGTCCTACAATGAGCAGTTCTTC. The encoded protein is CASSDGGSYNEQFF.

The chain couples TRBV27 to TRBJ2-1, with 12 positions matching TRBD2. V lost 5 bases to trimming and J lost 10 bases; unmatched junction nucleotides: 6. There are 14 residues in the CDR3. Per the germline V gene, CDR1 is MNHEY and CDR2 is SMNVEV (reference sequence). The CDR3 DNA reads as TGTGCCAGCAGTGCTAGCGGGAGGGCGGGGGAGCAGTTCTTC. Its protein is CASSASGRAGEQFF.

The chain employs TRBV29-1 and TRBJ2-2, with D perhaps matching TRBD1 (6 bases). Trimming shortened V by 7 bases and J by 4 bases, and 16 bases separated the two germline ends. This CDR3 is built from 14 residues. In germline, CDR1 is SQVTM, CDR2 ANQGSEA. CDR3 nucleotides: TGCAGCGCTGCGCCGACAGGTTCCACCGGGGAGCTGTTTTTT. It is translated as CSAAPTGSTGELFF.

Only a few counts were recorded for this clone. V usage is TRBV5-1 and J usage is TRBJ2-1, with TRBD2 matching 12 bases. This CDR3 is 17 amino acids long. Germline-derived CDR1 and CDR2 are SGHRS and YFSETQ. The V and J ends lost 1 base and 6 bases, in that order; junction bases with no gene match: 8. CDR3 region: CASSLRIGLAGPNEQFF. The DNA for the CDR3 is TGCGCCAGCAGCTTGAGGATTGGACTAGCGGGACCCAATGAGCAGTTCTTC.

V gene TRBV18 combines with J gene TRBJ1-5; D may be TRBD1 (5 bases). The length of the CDR3 is 13 residues. CDR1 KGHSH and CDR2 LQKENI come from the germline V gene. Trimming removed 2 bases from V and 5 bases from J, with 7 bases in between. CDR3 nucleotide sequence: TGTGCCAGCTCACCAGGGGGGGATCAGCCCCAGCATTTT. The encoded protein is CASSPGGDQPQHF.

This clone turned up a few times. This chain links TRBV5-6 with TRBJ2-7, with TRBD1 matching over 9 bases. Trimming took 4 bases from V and 3 from J; bases not matched to a gene: 2. This CDR3 is 13 amino acids long. Germline CDR1 and CDR2: SGHDT and YYEEEE. CDR3 amino acids: CASSRTGVYEQYF. The CDR3 DNA follows: TGTGCCAGCAGCCGGACAGGGGTCTACGAGCAGTACTTC.